What follows are 18 T cell receptor beta chains derived from one specimen sequenced in a study of blood T cells in healthy people across ages. A second PCR of about 6 to 12 cycles used a sample-barcoded 5' primer and a J-beta primer mix. TCRdb processed the 5' RACE reads anew with MiXCR; each CDR3 protein has one entry. The data contain some 1.7 million distinct CDR3 sequences, about 30% of them singletons. The sequenced material came from blood. These receptors were collected from a woman aged 25-40 years in good health.

A few counts support this clonotype. As DNA, the CDR3 is TGTGCCAGCAGAGGCGGCCGTAGCGGGGGGAGGCAGTTCTTC. As protein: CASRGGRSGGRQFF. The gene calls are TRBV7-2 and TRBJ2-1, with TRBD2 identical over 10 bases. Germline V gene lookup returns CDR1 SGHTA and CDR2 FQGNSA. The CDR3 has 14 residues. J was trimmed by 12 bases and V by 6 bases; bases with no gene match: 11.

The table lists this clonotype with many counts. The CDR3 nucleotides are TGCGCCAGCAGCCAAGAACAGGAGATGGACGAGCAGTACTTC. Translated: CASSQEQEMDEQYF. This chain links TRBV4-1 with TRBJ2-7, with a tentative D call TRBD1 (5 bases). V lost 0 bases, J lost 5 bases, and 11 bases lay in between. There are 14 residues in the CDR3. In germline, CDR1 is MGHRA, CDR2 YSYEKL.

As concerns this clonotype: A much larger clone differs from this one at a single base, so this may be a read error. V usage is TRBV7-9 and J usage is TRBJ2-7; D may be TRBD2 (6 bases). The ends were cut back, 4 bases at V and 2 bases at J, with 15 bases in the middle. Germline CDR1 SEHNR, CDR2 FQNEAQ (reference sequence). This CDR3 has 15 amino acids. This CDR3 is CASSSGGGLPYEQYF. In DNA form, the CDR3 reads TGTGCCAGCAGCTCCGGCGGAGGGCTGCCCTACGAGCAGTACTTC.

This rearrangement joins TRBV20-1 to TRBJ1-1; perhaps TRBD1 as D (5 bases). Germline CDR1 and CDR2: DFQATT and SNEGSKA (reference sequence). V lost 2 bases and J lost 0, with 10 bases in between. The CDR3 extends over 14 amino acids. CDR3 bases: TGCAGTGCTAGACGTAGACAGCTGAACACTGAAGCTTTCTTT. Translated: CSARRRQLNTEAFF.

This clonotype was detected only a few times. The chain couples TRBV7-2 to TRBJ2-7; D might be TRBD1 or TRBD2, each matching 5 bases. CDR1 SGHTA and CDR2 FQGNSA come from the germline V gene. The CDR3 is made up of 14 amino acids. V was trimmed by 6 bases and J by 1 base, leaving 13 bases between them. CDR3 in amino acids: CASRPGTKSYEQYF. The CDR3 bases are TGTGCCAGCAGACCCGGGACCAAATCCTACGAGCAGTACTTC. Full variable domain (outside the CDR3, taken from reference TRBV7-2 and TRBJ2-7): GAGVSQSPSNKVTEKGKDVELRCDPISGHTALYWYRQSLGQGLEFLIYFQGNSAPDKSGLPSDRFSAERTGGSVSTLTIQRTQQEDSAVYLCASRPGTKSYEQYFGPGTRLTVT.

There are a few counts of this clonotype. The rearrangement uses TRBV7-2 and TRBJ2-1; 10 positions match TRBD2. After removal of 5 bases from V and 5 bases from J, the junction contained 12 bases not matched to a gene. The germline CDR1 and CDR2 sequences are SGHTA and FQGNSA. The CDR3 sequence is 17 residues long. CDR3 amino acids: CASSRGAAGGSHNEQFF. Written as DNA, the CDR3 is TGTGCCAGCAGCCGCGGGGCAGCGGGGGGGTCCCACAATGAGCAGTTCTTC.

This clonotype has at least ten counts. The rearrangement links TRBV12-3 or TRBV12-4 to TRBJ2-1; D is unclear. V was shortened by 1 base and J by 6 bases, with 10 bases between the two germline ends. The CDR3 covers 14 residues. The CDR3: CASSLVRPPNEQFF. DNA of the CDR3: TGTGCCAGCAGTTTAGTTCGACCGCCCAATGAGCAGTTCTTC.

The rearrangement uses TRBV20-1 and TRBJ2-7; 7 nucleotides line up with TRBD1. Per germline, CDR1 DFQATT and CDR2 SNEGSKA (reference sequence). This CDR3 is 11 amino acids long. Losses at the gene ends were 4 bases for V and 6 bases for J; bases not matched to a gene: 3. CDR3 in amino acids: CSAIYRGEQYF. The CDR3 nucleotides are TGCAGTGCTATCTACAGGGGCGAGCAGTACTTC.

This clonotype was seen only a few times. This chain uses TRBV18 with TRBJ2-1; D is perhaps TRBD2 (6 bases). There are 15 residues in the CDR3. The V and J ends lost 4 bases and 0 bases respectively, with 10 bases between them. CDR1 is KGHSH and CDR2 is LQKENI in the germline V gene. In nucleotides, the CDR3 is TGTGCCAGCTCACGGCGGGACGGCTCCTACAATGAGCAGTTCTTC. This gives the protein CASSRRDGSYNEQFF.

This clonotype turned up a few times. J is TRBJ2-7 and V is TRBV12-3 or TRBV12-4; 10 bases map to TRBD2. Matching the DNA end better, TRBJ2-1 makes the J call doubtful. The CDR3 spans 15 residues. This CDR3 reads CASSLYSGGSDEQFF. The CDR3 DNA sequence: TGTGCCAGCAGTTTATATAGCGGGGGGTCGGATGAGCAGTTCTTC.

The rearrangement uses TRBV11-2 and TRBJ2-6, with 8 bases matching TRBD2. The CDR3 length is 21 residues. The V and J ends lost 2 bases and 2 bases, in that order; junction bases with no gene match: 17. Germline CDR1 and CDR2: SGHAT and FQNNGV. In nucleotides, the CDR3 is TGTGCCAGCAGCTTATACACACGAGGCGGGAGCGGGGGCCCTGGGGCCAACGTCCTGACTTTC. Protein product: CASSLYTRGGSGGPGANVLTF.

This clonotype showed up just a few times. This chain joins TRBV6-5 and TRBJ2-1; perhaps TRBD1 as D (5 bases). With 5 bases removed from V and 10 bases from J, the gap between germline ends came to 12 bases. CDR1 and CDR2 from the germline V gene are MNHEY and SVGAGI. This CDR3 region has 12 residues. The CDR3 is CASSPTGKEQFF. The CDR3 nucleotides read TGTGCCAGCAGTCCCACAGGCAAAGAGCAGTTCTTC.

As concerns this clonotype: A much larger clone sits a single nucleotide away, making a read error possible. The chain joins TRBV12-3 or TRBV12-4 to TRBJ1-2; 9 nucleotides match TRBD1. The CDR3 is made up of 16 amino acids. Here the CDR3 reads CASSSDRGRPNYGHTF. CDR3 nucleotide sequence: TGTGCCAGCAGTTCGGACAGGGGTCGACCAAACTATGGCCACACCTTC.

This clonotype was counted a few times. The rearrangement uses TRBV19 and TRBJ2-7; no firm D call. The CDR3 runs to 13 residues. The germline gives CDR1 LNHDA, CDR2 SQIVND (reference sequence). The ends were cut back, 3 bases at V and 4 bases at J, with 10 bases in the middle. This CDR3 reads CASSMDGGYEQYF. The CDR3 DNA reads TGTGCCAGTAGTATGGACGGTGGGTACGAGCAGTACTTC.

The chain combines TRBV4-1 with TRBJ2-1; 9 bases fit TRBD2. The length of the CDR3 is 22 residues. Germline trimming cut 4 bases from V and 2 bases from J; bases unmatched to any gene: 24. Germline CDR1 MGHRA, CDR2 YSYEKL. The CDR3 region has the DNA TGCGCCAGCAGCCTAAACCAAGGGAGTAGCGGGGGCCTCCATCCCACCTACAATGAGCAGTTCTTC. As protein: CASSLNQGSSGGLHPTYNEQFF.

To note about this clonotype: A junction end diverges from the germline sequence, so it may reflect a read error. The V call is TRBV9, the J call TRBJ2-3; 8 bases are shared with TRBD1. This CDR3 has 16 residues. Germline V gives CDR1 SGDLS, CDR2 YYNGEE. In DNA form, the CDR3 reads TGTGCCAGCAGCGTAGCCGGGACAGGAATCACAGACACGCAGTATTTT. This translates into CASSVAGTGITDTQYF. Based on the CDR3 plus reference TRBV9 and TRBJ2-3, the full variable domain is DSGVTQTPKHLITATGQRVTLRCSPRSGDLSVYWYQQSLDQGLQFLIQYYNGEERAKGNILERFSAQQFPDLHSELNLSSLELGDSALYFCASSVAGTGITDTQYFGPGTRLTVL.

This clonotype has only a few counts. V is TRBV7-2 and J is TRBJ2-3, with 8 nucleotides matching TRBD1. The CDR3 is made up of 15 amino acids. The V gene end was trimmed by 4 bases and the J gene end by 3 bases; junction bases not matched to a gene: 6. Germline V gene sequence: CDR1 SGHTA, CDR2 FQGNSA. Here the CDR3 DNA reads TGTGCCAGCAGCTCCAGGGGGCGATATACAGATACGCAGTATTTT. Amino acids: CASSSRGRYTDTQYF.

This clonotype was picked up many times. V usage is TRBV25-1 and J usage is TRBJ2-1; weak D call: TRBD2 (7 bases). The CDR3 runs to 17 residues. Germline V gives CDR1 MGHDK, CDR2 SYGVNS. Deletions cut 3 bases from V and 7 bases from J, with 22 bases between. For the CDR3, the DNA is TGTGCCAGCAGTGACCCTTTAGGGGGAGGGAGGGATAATGAGCAGTTCTTC. As protein: CASSDPLGGGRDNEQFF.